This T cell receptor beta chain is drawn from a study of T cells in Graves' hyperthyroidism and ophthalmopathy. Amplification of TCR beta CDR3 regions used RNA as the template. TCR CDR3 regions were first amplified by RT-PCR with HTBI primers. Using its own MiXCR run on the multiplex PCR reads, TCRdb lists one record per CDR3 protein. Altogether hundreds of thousands of distinct CDR3 sequences are present, around a quarter being singletons, with the ten largest covering around 11%. With 4 bases clipped from V and 6 bases from J, the junction kept 12 bases outside the gene matches. The CDR3 has 17 amino acids. The sample holds many counts of this clonotype.

The sequence derives from a woman aged 25 to 39 with Graves' ophthalmopathy. The chain employs TRBV12-3 or TRBV12-4 and TRBJ2-2; 9 bases are shared with TRBD1. The sample taken for sequencing was blood. The CDR3 loop reads CASSYPAGTGYSGELFF. The CDR3 DNA follows: TGTGCCAGCAGTTACCCTGCCGGGACAGGGTACTCCGGGGAGCTGTTTTTT.